This T cell receptor (beta chain) appears in the sequencing data of a study of T cell responses to AZD1222 COVID-19 vaccine. V lost 5 bases, J lost 9 bases, and 14 bases lay in between. Germline V CDR1 and CDR2: SGHDT, YYEEEE. The CDR3 runs 12 residues. Generated by immunoSEQ multiplex PCR, the TCRdb table keeps only in-frame clones and is missing some. The data contain under 200,000 clones, 85% to 95% of them singletons. The J gene is TRBJ1-1, the V gene TRBV5-6; D ambiguous. This receptor was identified in an adult in good health. This material consisted of peripheral blood, taken on day 0 of AZD1222 vaccination. CDR3: CASRYRPGKAFF. The CDR3 nucleotides are TGTGCCAGCAGATACCGTCCGGGTAAAGCTTTCTTT.